The 24 T cell receptor beta chains below come from one sample, sequenced in a study of cytomegalovirus exposure and HLA in healthy donors (dated by TCRdb to about 2017). Libraries were built with the immunoSEQ multiplex PCR assay. For the multiplex PCR, a mixture combining 60 forward primers for TCR Vbeta segments and 13 reverse primers for TCR Jbeta segments was used. The table was pulled from immuneACCESS by TCRdb, which kept in-frame rearrangements only. Such tables lose some clones; where checked, under half of the loss comes from unresolved V genes, and the rest has no known cause. For this sample the table gives about 180,000 clones, of which more than 60% were detected only once. 3.1% of the sample is in the top ten clones. Sequencing used PBMCs. Every receptor here comes from a woman aged 50 to 60 in good health and CMV-seropositive.

This chain links TRBV7-3 with TRBJ1-1; TRBD1 is a possible D gene (6 bases). The V and J ends lost 6 bases and 4 bases respectively, with 12 bases between them. The V gene's germline CDR1 is SGHTA and CDR2 FQGTGA. The CDR3 loop spans 13 amino acids. The CDR3 DNA is TGTGCCAGCAGTCCCAGGGGTTCCACTGAAGCTTTCTTT. This encodes CASSPRGSTEAFF.

The gene calls are TRBV30 and TRBJ1-2; the D gene is possibly TRBD1 (6 bases). Germline CDR1 reads GTSNPN; CDR2 reads SVGIG (reference sequence). Trimming removed 3 bases at V and 5 bases at J, with 19 bases between. The CDR3 is made up of 15 amino acids. CDR3 region: CAWSARTARWYGYTF. The CDR3 coding sequence is TGTGCCTGGAGCGCTCGGACAGCTAGGTGGTATGGCTACACCTTC.

This rearrangement joins TRBV23-1 to TRBJ2-2; tentative D call: TRBD2 (7 bases). TRBV23-1 is known as an ORF, though its function is uncertain. V lost 10 bases and J 6 bases, leaving 24 bases between the germline ends. The CDR3 contains 16 residues. The CDR3: CANLPGGGHPAGELFF. The CDR3 DNA is TGCGCCAATCTCCCGGGGGGCGGTCACCCCGCCGGGGAGCTGTTTTTT.

V usage is TRBV18 and J usage is TRBJ2-2, with 8 bases identical to TRBD1. J lost 4 bases, V lost 3 bases, and 4 bases had no gene match. The germline V gene has CDR1 KGHSH and CDR2 LQKENI. The CDR3 runs 15 residues. CDR3 nucleotides: TGTGCCAGCTCACCCGGGACAGGCGGCACCGGGGAGCTGTTTTTT. Translating gives CASSPGTGGTGELFF. The complete variable domain, with remaining parts taken from reference TRBV18 and TRBJ2-2, reads NAGVMQNPRHLVRRRGQEARLRCSPMKGHSHVYWYRQLPEEGLKFMVYLQKENIIDESGMPKERFSAEFPKEGPSILRIQQVVRGDSAAYFCASSPGTGGTGELFFGEGSRLTVL.

This chain joins TRBV14 and TRBJ2-7; 10 positions match TRBD2. Germline loops: CDR1 SGHDN, CDR2 FVKESK. This CDR3 is 14 amino acids long. Losses at the gene ends were 5 bases for V and 3 bases for J; bases not matched to a gene: 4. CDR3 amino acids: CASSSGLASYEQYF. DNA of the CDR3: TGTGCCAGCAGCTCGGGACTAGCGAGCTACGAGCAGTACTTC.

The chain is built from TRBV27 and TRBJ2-1; D possibly corresponds to TRBD2 (5 bases). This CDR3 is built from 15 residues. Germline V lookup: CDR1 MNHEY, CDR2 SMNVEV (reference sequence). Trimming left V 7 bases short and J 5 bases short, with 18 bases between. The CDR3 loop reads CASIGRVRTHNEQFF. As DNA, the CDR3 is TGTGCCAGCATCGGACGGGTAAGGACTCACAATGAGCAGTTCTTC.

The chain uses TRBV9 and TRBJ1-2, with TRBD1 matching 11 bases. Per the germline V gene, CDR1 is SGDLS and CDR2 is YYNGEE. The V and J ends lost 1 base and 6 bases, in that order; junction bases with no gene match: 14. The CDR3 is made up of 18 amino acids. The CDR3 reads CASSVLPRGQGAEDGYTF. The CDR3 region has the DNA TGTGCCAGCAGCGTACTACCCCGAGGACAGGGGGCCGAGGATGGCTACACCTTC.

A note on this clone: Germline is not matched at one junction end, which may reflect a read error. This sequence joins TRBV7-7 and TRBJ2-5; D not certain. Looked up from germline, CDR1 is SSHAT and CDR2 is FNYEAQ (reference sequence). The CDR3 has 14 residues. The CDR3 spells CASSPMTVQETQYF. CDR3 sequence (DNA): TGTGCTAGCAGCCCGATGACTGTTCAAGAGACCCAGTACTTC.

This sequence joins TRBV18 and TRBJ2-6, with D maybe TRBD2 (5 bases). Germline CDR1 reads KGHSH; CDR2 reads LQKENI. The length of the CDR3 is 17 residues. The V end was cut by 3 bases, the J end by 2 bases, with 14 bases between. The CDR3 sequence is CASSPSFAEAGANVLTF. CDR3 DNA: TGTGCCAGCTCACCTTCCTTCGCGGAGGCTGGGGCCAACGTCCTGACTTTC.

Only a few counts were recorded for this clone. V gene TRBV7-2 combines with J gene TRBJ2-1; D is ambiguous. Per the germline V gene, CDR1 is SGHTA and CDR2 is FQGNSA. The V end was cut by 1 base, the J end by 4 bases, with 14 bases between. This CDR3 is 16 amino acids long. The CDR3 loop is CASSLGFDSNYNEQFF. As DNA, the CDR3 is TGTGCCAGCAGCTTAGGGTTTGATTCTAATTACAATGAGCAGTTCTTC.

The chain couples TRBV7-2 to TRBJ1-3; D perhaps matches TRBD1 (6 bases). The V gene's germline CDR1 is SGHTA and CDR2 FQGNSA. V was trimmed by 1 base and J by 7 bases, leaving 14 bases between them. This CDR3 has 15 residues. CDR3 DNA sequence: TGTGCCAGCAGCTTAGAAAGGGGGTCGGGGAACACCATATATTTT. Translation: CASSLERGSGNTIYF.

J is TRBJ2-7 and V is TRBV7-8; 11 bases line up with TRBD1. Germline trimming cut 5 bases from V and 7 bases from J; bases unmatched to any gene: 10. The CDR3 is 15 residues long. Germline values: CDR1 SGHVS, CDR2 FQNEAQ. This CDR3 is CASSQRTGGAGEQYF. CDR3 nucleotide sequence: TGTGCCAGCAGCCAAAGGACAGGGGGCGCGGGGGAGCAGTACTTC.

The chain uses TRBV30 and TRBJ1-1; tentatively, D is TRBD1 (5 bases). Trimming stripped 1 base from V and 1 base from J, with 10 bases between. The length of the CDR3 is 14 residues. Germline values: CDR1 GTSNPN, CDR2 SVGIG (reference sequence). The CDR3 nucleotides read TGTGCCTGGAGTGGGGGACTTCAGAACACTGAAGCTTTCTTT. Its protein product is CAWSGGLQNTEAFF.

The chain couples TRBV9 to TRBJ1-2; D gene uncertain. The V end lost 0 bases, the J end lost 1 base, and 7 bases lay between the germline ends. In germline, CDR1 is SGDLS, CDR2 YYNGEE. There are 14 residues in the CDR3. The CDR3: CASSVGAGNYGYTF. DNA of the CDR3: TGTGCCAGCAGCGTAGGGGCAGGTAACTATGGCTACACCTTC.

Concerning this clone itself: Different DNA sequences within this sample yield the same CDR3. The V gene is TRBV28, the J gene TRBJ2-7; TRBD1 might be the D (6 bases). The CDR3 has 16 amino acids. Germline lookup yields CDR1 MDHEN and CDR2 SYDVKM. V shed 3 bases and J shed 0 bases, with 15 bases lying between them. The CDR3 spells CASSFPLDSRSYEQYF. CDR3 bases: TGTGCCAGCAGTTTCCCCCTGGACAGTCGCTCCTACGAGCAGTACTTC. Full variable domain (rest looked up from reference TRBV28 and TRBJ2-7): DVKVTQSSRYLVKRTGEKVFLECVQDMDHENMFWYRQDPGLGLRLIYFSYDVKMKEKGDIPEGYSVSREKKERFSLILESASTNQTSMYLCASSFPLDSRSYEQYFGPGTRLTVT.

The chain couples TRBV18 to TRBJ1-3; 9 bases are shared with TRBD1. The CDR3 contains 15 residues. Germline CDR1 and CDR2: KGHSH and LQKENI. J lost 2 bases, V lost 3 bases, and 2 bases had no gene match. CDR3 DNA: TGTGCCAGCTCACCGGGGACAGGGACTGGAAACACCATATATTTT. Translating gives CASSPGTGTGNTIYF.

This clone was seen a single time. The rearrangement links TRBV11-1 to TRBJ1-2, with D perhaps matching TRBD1 (6 bases). The V gene lost 0 bases and the J gene lost 4 bases, with 12 bases spanning the gap. The CDR3 consists of 15 residues. Per germline, CDR1 SGHAT and CDR2 FQDESV (reference sequence). Here the CDR3 DNA reads TGTGCCAGCAGCTTAGCCTCGACAGGTCCCTATGGCTACACCTTC. It translates to CASSLASTGPYGYTF.

In nucleotides, the CDR3 is TGTGCCAGCAGCTTAGGAGCGAATGGCTACACCTTC. Translating it yields CASSLGANGYTF. V and J are TRBV7-9 and TRBJ1-2; D gene unclear. CDR3 length: 12 amino acids. V gave up 1 base and J gave up 6 bases, with 6 bases separating them. The V gene's germline CDR1 is SEHNR and CDR2 FQNEAQ (reference sequence).

This clone was observed a handful of times. The chain links TRBV9 to TRBJ2-1; D is unclear. V dropped 3 bases and J dropped 10 bases, with 11 bases sitting between them. Germline CDR1 and CDR2: SGDLS and YYNGEE. This CDR3 region has 12 residues. The CDR3 sequence is CASSESEEEQFF. CDR3 DNA: TGTGCCAGCAGCGAGTCAGAGGAGGAGCAGTTCTTC.

This clone was observed a single time. The J gene is TRBJ1-3, the V gene TRBV30; D perhaps matches TRBD1 (6 bases). The CDR3 is made up of 13 amino acids. Germline-derived CDR1 and CDR2 are GTSNPN and SVGIG (reference sequence). The germline V and J ends were trimmed by 6 bases and 8 bases, with 17 bases remaining between them. The DNA for the CDR3 is TGTGCCTGCCGGGACATTAAAAAGGACACCATATATTTT. Translation gives CACRDIKKDTIYF.

The chain recombines TRBV11-3 with TRBJ1-1, with a tentative D call TRBD1 (5 bases). CDR1 is SGHNT, CDR2 YENEEA, per germline. The germline V and J ends were trimmed by 0 bases and 5 bases, with 10 bases remaining between them. The CDR3 runs to 14 residues. CDR3 DNA: TGTGCCAGCAGCTTAGATTCGGGGGGGACTGAAGCTTTCTTT. Protein: CASSLDSGGTEAFF. Full variable domain (remainder filled in from reference TRBV11-3 and TRBJ1-1): EAGVVQSPRYKIIEKKQPVAFWCNPISGHNTLYWYLQNLGQGPELLIRYENEEAVDDSQLPKDRFSAERLKGVDSTLKIQPAELGDSAVYLCASSLDSGGTEAFFGQGTRLTVV.

A remark on this clone: The junction departs from the called germline gene at one end, perhaps through a read error. The chain recombines TRBV6-1 with TRBJ2-7; D gene ambiguous. Germline CDR1 is MNHNS and CDR2 is SASEGT. This CDR3 has 12 residues. In nucleotides, the CDR3 is TGTGCCAGCAGTGAAAATTTGCACAACGTGGACTTC. As protein: CASSENLHNVDF.

This clone has more than one count but fewer than ten. The chain uses TRBV28 and TRBJ1-6; the match to TRBD1 covers 8 bases. CDR3 length: 17 residues. CDR1 MDHEN and CDR2 SYDVKM come from the germline V gene. J was trimmed by 8 bases and V by 6 bases; bases with no gene match: 15. The CDR3 region is CASSYPETGDIDSPLHF. CDR3 bases: TGTGCCAGCAGCTACCCGGAGACAGGGGATATAGATTCACCCCTCCACTTT.

This clone appeared a single time. The chain joins TRBV5-1 to TRBJ2-7, with D unclear. This CDR3 is 11 amino acids long. Trimming left V 4 bases short and J 1 base short, with 3 bases between. Per the germline V gene, CDR1 is SGHRS and CDR2 is YFSETQ. Here the CDR3 reads CASSQSYEQYF. The CDR3 nucleotides read TGCGCCAGCAGCCAATCCTACGAGCAGTACTTC.